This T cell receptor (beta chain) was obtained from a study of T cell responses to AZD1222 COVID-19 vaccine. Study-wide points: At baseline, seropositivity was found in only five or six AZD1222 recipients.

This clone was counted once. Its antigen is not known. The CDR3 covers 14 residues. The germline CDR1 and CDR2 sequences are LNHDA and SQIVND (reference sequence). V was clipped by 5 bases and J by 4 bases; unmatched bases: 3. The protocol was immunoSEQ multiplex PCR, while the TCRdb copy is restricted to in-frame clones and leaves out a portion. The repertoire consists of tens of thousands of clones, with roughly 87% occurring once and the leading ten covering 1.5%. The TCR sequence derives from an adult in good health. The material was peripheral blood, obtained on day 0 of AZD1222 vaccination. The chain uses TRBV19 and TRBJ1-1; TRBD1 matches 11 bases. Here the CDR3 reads CASSPGTGGTEAFF. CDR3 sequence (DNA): TGTGCCAGTAGTCCAGGGACAGGGGGCACTGAAGCTTTCTTT.